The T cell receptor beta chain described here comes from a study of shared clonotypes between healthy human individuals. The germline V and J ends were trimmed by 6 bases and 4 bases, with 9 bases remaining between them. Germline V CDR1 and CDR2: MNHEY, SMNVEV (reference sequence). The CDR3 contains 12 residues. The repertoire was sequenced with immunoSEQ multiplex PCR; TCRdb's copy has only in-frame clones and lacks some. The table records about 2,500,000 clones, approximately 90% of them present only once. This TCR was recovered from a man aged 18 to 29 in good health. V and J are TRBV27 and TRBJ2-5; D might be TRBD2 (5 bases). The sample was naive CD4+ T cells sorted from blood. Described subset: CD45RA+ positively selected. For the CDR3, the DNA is TGTGCCAGCAGGTCGGGGTTAGAGACCCAGTACTTC. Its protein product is CASRSGLETQYF.